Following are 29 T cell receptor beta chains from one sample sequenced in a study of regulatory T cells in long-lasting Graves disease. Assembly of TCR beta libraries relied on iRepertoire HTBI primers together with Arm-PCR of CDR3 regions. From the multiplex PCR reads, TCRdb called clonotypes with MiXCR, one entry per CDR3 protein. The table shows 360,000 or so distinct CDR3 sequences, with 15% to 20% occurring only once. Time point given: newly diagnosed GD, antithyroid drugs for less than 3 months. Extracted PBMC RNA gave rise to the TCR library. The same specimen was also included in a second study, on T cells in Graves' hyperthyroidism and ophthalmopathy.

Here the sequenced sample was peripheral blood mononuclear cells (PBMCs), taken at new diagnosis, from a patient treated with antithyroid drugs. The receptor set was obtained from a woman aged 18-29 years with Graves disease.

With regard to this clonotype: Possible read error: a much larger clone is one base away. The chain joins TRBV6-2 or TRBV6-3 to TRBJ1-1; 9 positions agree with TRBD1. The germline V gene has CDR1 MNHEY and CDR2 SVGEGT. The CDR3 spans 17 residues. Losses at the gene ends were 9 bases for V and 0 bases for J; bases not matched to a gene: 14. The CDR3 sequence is CARSLGQGPPLNTEAFF. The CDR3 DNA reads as TGTGCCAGAAGCTTGGGACAGGGCCCCCCCCTGAACACTGAAGCTTTCTTT.

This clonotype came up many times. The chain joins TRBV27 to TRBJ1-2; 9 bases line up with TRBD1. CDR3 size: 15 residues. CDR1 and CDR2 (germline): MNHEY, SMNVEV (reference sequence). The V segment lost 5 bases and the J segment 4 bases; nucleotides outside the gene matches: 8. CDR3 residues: CASSATGTGSYGYTF. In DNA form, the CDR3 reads TGTGCCAGCAGTGCTACCGGGACAGGGAGCTATGGCTACACCTTC.

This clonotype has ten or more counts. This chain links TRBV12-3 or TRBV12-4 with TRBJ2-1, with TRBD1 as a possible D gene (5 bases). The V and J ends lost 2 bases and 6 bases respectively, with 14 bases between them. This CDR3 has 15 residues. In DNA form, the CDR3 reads TGTGCCAGCAGTTTAACACCGGCAGGGTCCAATGAGCAGTTCTTC. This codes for CASSLTPAGSNEQFF.

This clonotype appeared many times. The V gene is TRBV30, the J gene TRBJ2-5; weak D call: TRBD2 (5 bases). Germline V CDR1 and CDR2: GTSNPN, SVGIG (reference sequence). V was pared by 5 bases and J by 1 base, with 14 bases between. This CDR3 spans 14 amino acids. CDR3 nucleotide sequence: TGTGCCTGGTCAGCGGCAGGCCCCCAAGAGACCCAGTACTTC. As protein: CAWSAAGPQETQYF.

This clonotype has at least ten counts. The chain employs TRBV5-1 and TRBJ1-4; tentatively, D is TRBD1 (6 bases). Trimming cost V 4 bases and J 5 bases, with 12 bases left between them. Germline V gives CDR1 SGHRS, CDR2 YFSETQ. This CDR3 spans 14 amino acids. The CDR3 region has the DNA TGCGCCAGCAGCGTCGGGACACAAAATGAAAAACTGTTTTTT. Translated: CASSVGTQNEKLFF.

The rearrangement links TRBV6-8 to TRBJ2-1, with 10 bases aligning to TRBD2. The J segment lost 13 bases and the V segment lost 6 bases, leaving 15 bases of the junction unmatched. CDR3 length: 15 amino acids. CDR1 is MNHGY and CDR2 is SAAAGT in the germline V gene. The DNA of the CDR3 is TGTGCCAGCAGGTCCCACCAGCGGGGGGGAACGGTACAGTTCTTC. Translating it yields CASRSHQRGGTVQFF.

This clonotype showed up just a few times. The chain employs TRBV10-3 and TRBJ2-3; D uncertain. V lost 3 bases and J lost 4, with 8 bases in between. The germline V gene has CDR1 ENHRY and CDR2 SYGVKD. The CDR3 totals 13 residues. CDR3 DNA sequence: TGTGCCATCAGTGATAAGGTAGCAGATACGCAGTATTTT. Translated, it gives CAISDKVADTQYF.

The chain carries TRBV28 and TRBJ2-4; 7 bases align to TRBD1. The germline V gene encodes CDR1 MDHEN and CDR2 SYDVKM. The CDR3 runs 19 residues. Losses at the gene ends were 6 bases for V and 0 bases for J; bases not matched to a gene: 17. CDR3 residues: CASRDRQGYSPSAKNIQYF. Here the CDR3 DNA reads TGTGCCAGCAGGGATAGACAGGGATATTCGCCTTCAGCCAAAAACATTCAGTACTTC.

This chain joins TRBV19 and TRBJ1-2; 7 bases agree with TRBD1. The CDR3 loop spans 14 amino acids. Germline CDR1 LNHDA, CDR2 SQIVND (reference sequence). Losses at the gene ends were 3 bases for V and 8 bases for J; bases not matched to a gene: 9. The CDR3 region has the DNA TGTGCCAGTAGTATCGACAGGGCGGCTGGAGGCTACACCTTC. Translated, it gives CASSIDRAAGGYTF.

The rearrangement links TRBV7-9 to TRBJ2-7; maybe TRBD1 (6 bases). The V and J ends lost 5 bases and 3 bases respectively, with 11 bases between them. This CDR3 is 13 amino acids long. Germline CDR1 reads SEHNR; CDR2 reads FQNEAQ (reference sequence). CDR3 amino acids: CASSDTGFYEQYF. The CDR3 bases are TGTGCCAGCAGCGACACAGGGTTCTACGAGCAGTACTTC.

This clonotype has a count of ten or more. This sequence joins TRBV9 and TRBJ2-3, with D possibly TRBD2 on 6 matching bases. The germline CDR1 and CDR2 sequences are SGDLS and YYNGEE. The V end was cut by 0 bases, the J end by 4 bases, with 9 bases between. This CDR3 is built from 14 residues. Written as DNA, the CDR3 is TGTGCCAGCAGCGTAGCTGGGGGGTCAGATACGCAGTATTTT. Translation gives CASSVAGGSDTQYF.

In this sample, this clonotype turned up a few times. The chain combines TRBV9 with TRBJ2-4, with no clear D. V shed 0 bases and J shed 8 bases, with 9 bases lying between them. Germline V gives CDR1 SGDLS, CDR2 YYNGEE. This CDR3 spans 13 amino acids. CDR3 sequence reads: CASSVGGIDIQYF. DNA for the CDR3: TGTGCCAGCAGCGTAGGTGGTATTGACATTCAGTACTTC.

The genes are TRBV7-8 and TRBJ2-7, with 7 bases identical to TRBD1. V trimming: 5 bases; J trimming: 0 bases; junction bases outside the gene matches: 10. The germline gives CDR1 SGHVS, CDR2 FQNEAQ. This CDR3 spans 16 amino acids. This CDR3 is CASSTSRDSRSYEQYF. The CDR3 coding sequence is TGTGCCAGCAGCACAAGCCGGGACAGTCGCTCCTACGAGCAGTACTTC. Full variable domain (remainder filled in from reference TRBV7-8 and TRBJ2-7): GAGVSQSPRYKVAKRGQDVALRCDPISGHVSLFWYQQALGQGPEFLTYFQNEAQLDKSGLPSDRFFAERPEGSVSTLKIQRTQQEDSAVYLCASSTSRDSRSYEQYFGPGTRLTVT.

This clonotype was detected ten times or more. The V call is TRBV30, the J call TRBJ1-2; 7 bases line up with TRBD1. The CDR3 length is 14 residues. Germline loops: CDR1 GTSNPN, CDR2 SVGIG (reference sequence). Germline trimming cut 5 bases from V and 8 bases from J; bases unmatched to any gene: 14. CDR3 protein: CAWGREGAKGGYTF. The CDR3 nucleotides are TGTGCCTGGGGTAGGGAGGGGGCTAAAGGAGGCTACACCTTC.

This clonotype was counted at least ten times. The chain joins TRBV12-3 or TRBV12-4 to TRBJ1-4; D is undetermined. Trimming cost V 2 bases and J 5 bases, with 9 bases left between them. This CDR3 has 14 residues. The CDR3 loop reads CASSLRTQNEKLFF. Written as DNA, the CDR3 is TGTGCCAGCAGTTTACGTACACAGAATGAAAAACTGTTTTTT.

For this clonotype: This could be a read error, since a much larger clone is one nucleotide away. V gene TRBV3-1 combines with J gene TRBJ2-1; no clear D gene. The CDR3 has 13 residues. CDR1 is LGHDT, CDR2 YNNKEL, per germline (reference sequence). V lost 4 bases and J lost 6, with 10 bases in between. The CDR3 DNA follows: TGTGCCAGCAGCCCTGAGCCCCTCAATGAGCAGTTCTTC. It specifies CASSPEPLNEQFF.

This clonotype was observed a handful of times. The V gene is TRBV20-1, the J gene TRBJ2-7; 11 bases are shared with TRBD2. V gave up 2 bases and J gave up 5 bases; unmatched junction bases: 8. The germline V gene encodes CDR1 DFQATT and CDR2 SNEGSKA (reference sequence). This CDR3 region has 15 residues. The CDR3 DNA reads TGCAGTGCTAGAACTACTAGCGGGAGTTTGGACGAGCAGTACTTC. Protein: CSARTTSGSLDEQYF.

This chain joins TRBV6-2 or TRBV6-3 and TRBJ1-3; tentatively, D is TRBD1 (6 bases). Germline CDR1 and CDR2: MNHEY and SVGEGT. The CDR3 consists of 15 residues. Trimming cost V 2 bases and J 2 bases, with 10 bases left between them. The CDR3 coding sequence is TGTGCCAGCAGTTACCAACAGGGTACTGGAAACACCATATATTTT. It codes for CASSYQQGTGNTIYF.

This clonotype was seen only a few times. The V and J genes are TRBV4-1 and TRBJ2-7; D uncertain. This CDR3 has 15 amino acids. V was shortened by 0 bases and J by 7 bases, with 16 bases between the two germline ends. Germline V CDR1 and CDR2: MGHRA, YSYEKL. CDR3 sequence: CASSQDFLGRTEQYF. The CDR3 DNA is TGCGCCAGCAGCCAAGATTTTCTCGGTAGGACGGAGCAGTACTTC.

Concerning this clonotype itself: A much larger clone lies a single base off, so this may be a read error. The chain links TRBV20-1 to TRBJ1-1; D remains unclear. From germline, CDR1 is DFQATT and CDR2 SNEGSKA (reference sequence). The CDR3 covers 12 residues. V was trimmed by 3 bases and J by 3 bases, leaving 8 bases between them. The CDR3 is CSARSKDTEAFF. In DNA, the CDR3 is TGCAGTGCTAGGTCCAAGGACACTGAAGCTTTCTTT.

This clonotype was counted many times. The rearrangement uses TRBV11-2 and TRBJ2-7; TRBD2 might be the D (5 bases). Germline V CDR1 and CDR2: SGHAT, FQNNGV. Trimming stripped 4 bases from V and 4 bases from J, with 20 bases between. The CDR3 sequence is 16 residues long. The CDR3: CASSSHNGGSGYEQYF. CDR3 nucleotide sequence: TGTGCCAGCAGCTCTCATAATGGCGGCTCGGGATACGAGCAGTACTTC.

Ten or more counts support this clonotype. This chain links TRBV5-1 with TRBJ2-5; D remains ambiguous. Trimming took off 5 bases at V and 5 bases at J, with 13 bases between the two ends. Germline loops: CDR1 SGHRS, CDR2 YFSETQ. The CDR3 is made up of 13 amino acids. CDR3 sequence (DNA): TGCGCCAGCAGTCAACGGGCCGGGGAGACCCAGTACTTC. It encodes CASSQRAGETQYF.

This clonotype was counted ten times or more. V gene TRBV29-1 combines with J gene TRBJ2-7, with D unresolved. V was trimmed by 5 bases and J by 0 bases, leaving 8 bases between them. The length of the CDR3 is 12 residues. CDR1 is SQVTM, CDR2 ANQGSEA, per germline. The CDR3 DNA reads TGCAGCGTTACGGTGAGCTCCTACGAGCAGTACTTC. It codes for CSVTVSSYEQYF.

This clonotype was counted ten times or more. Written as DNA, the CDR3 is TGTGCCAGCAGCCCAGCGGGGGCCCCTAGTACGCAGTATTTT. As protein: CASSPAGAPSTQYF. The J gene is TRBJ2-3, the V gene TRBV28, with 8 bases matching TRBD2. The CDR3 contains 14 residues. Losses at the gene ends were 6 bases for V and 8 bases for J; bases not matched to a gene: 10. Germline V gene data show CDR1 as MDHEN and CDR2 as SYDVKM.

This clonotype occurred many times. The CDR3 protein is CASSPGQGPYNEQFF. In DNA, the CDR3 is TGTGCCAGCAGCCCAGGGCAGGGGCCTTACAATGAGCAGTTCTTC. This chain uses TRBV7-2 with TRBJ2-1; the D gene is possibly TRBD1 (6 bases). The CDR3 sequence is 15 residues long. The V gene's germline CDR1 is SGHTA and CDR2 FQGNSA. V shed 5 bases and J shed 4 bases, with 15 bases lying between them. Full variable domain (remainder filled in from reference TRBV7-2 and TRBJ2-1): GAGVSQSPSNKVTEKGKDVELRCDPISGHTALYWYRQSLGQGLEFLIYFQGNSAPDKSGLPSDRFSAERTGGSVSTLTIQRTQQEDSAVYLCASSPGQGPYNEQFFGPGTRLTVL.

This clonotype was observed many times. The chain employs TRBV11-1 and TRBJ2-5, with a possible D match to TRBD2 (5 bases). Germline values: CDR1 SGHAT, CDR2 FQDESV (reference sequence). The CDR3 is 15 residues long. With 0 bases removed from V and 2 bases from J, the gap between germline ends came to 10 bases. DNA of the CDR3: TGTGCCAGCAGCTTAGCGCAAGGGAGACAAGAGACCCAGTACTTC. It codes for CASSLAQGRQETQYF.

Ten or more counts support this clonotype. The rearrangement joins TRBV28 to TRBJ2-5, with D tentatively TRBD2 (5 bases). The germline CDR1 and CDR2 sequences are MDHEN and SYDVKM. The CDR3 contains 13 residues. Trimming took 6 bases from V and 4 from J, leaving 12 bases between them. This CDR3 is CASSKEGGETQYF. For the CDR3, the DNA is TGTGCCAGCAGCAAAGAGGGTGGAGAGACCCAGTACTTC.

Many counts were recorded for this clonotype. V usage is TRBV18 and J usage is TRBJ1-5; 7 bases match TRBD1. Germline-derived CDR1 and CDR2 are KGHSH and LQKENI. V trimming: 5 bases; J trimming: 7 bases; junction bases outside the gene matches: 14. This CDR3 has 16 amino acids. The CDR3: CASSKEKQGTGQPQHF. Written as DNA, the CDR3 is TGTGCCAGCTCAAAGGAAAAACAGGGGACGGGGCAGCCCCAGCATTTT.

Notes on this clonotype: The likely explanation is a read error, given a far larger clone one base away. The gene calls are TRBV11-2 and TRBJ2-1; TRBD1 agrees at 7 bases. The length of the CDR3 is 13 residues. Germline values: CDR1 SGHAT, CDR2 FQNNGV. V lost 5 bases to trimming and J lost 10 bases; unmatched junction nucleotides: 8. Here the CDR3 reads CASSRQGVYEQFF. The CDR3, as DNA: TGTGCCAGCAGCCGCCAGGGGGTCTACGAGCAGTTCTTC.